One and the same sample provided the 4 T cell receptor beta chains below, sequenced in a study of identical twins. From the 5' RACE reads, TCRdb called clonotypes with MiXCR, one entry per CDR3 protein. Found here are approximately 500,000 distinct CDR3 sequences, 24% of them singletons; the top ten hold about 2.9%. These sequences were also reported in another study, on T cells expressing NK-cell markers.

Specimen: CD4+ T cells sorted from blood. The source of these receptors is a woman aged 18-30 years in good health.

This clonotype showed up just a few times. The CDR3 DNA reads as TGCAGTGCTAGAGTAGCTAGCGGGGGCAGCTCCTACAATGAGCAGTTCTTC. This encodes CSARVASGGSSYNEQFF. The rearrangement links TRBV20-1 to TRBJ2-1; TRBD2 matches 10 bases. The CDR3 extends over 17 amino acids. Trimming took 1 base from V and 0 from J; bases not matched to a gene: 6. Per germline, CDR1 DFQATT and CDR2 SNEGSKA (reference sequence).

This clonotype appeared a few times. The chain uses TRBV18 and TRBJ1-5, with a possible D match to TRBD1 (5 bases). This CDR3 is 13 amino acids long. V shed 1 base and J shed 5 bases, with 6 bases lying between them. CDR1 is KGHSH and CDR2 is LQKENI in the germline V gene. The CDR3 here is CASSPLGDQPQHF. DNA of the CDR3: TGTGCCAGCTCACCACTGGGGGATCAGCCCCAGCATTTT.

The V and J genes are TRBV12-3 or TRBV12-4 and TRBJ2-5; the match to TRBD1 covers 7 bases. Unmatched junction bases numbered 2, after V lost 6 bases and J lost 4 bases. The CDR3 is 12 amino acids. CDR3 protein: CASRTGVETQYF. CDR3 sequence (DNA): TGTGCCAGCAGAACAGGGGTAGAGACCCAGTACTTC.

This clonotype was found a few times. The chain couples TRBV3-1 to TRBJ2-1, with 11 bases lining up with TRBD2. Germline-derived CDR1 and CDR2 are LGHDT and YNNKEL (reference sequence). The CDR3 consists of 15 residues. The J segment lost 9 bases and the V segment lost 8 bases, leaving 12 bases of the junction unmatched. The CDR3 nucleotides are TGTGCCAGCCAATCTAGCGGGAGGTACGCGCGTGAGCAGTTCTTC. Translated, it gives CASQSSGRYAREQFF.